Sequencing of this T cell receptor beta chain was carried out in a study of cytomegalovirus exposure and HLA in healthy donors (dated by TCRdb to 2017 to 2019). In terms of the full investigation: An earlier analysis of roughly 610 of the donors reported 276 Gb of sequence data and 90 million to 120 million unique TCR beta sequences obtained from some 200 million T cells. An earlier analysis of some 600 of the donors applied high-throughput TCR beta sequencing to assess whether each TCR beta V gene segment acted as functional or pseudogenic. A later analysis re-analyzed previously published TCR beta repertoires from roughly 630 donors and added high-resolution HLA genotyping to study TCR occurrence patterns. The study aimed to test whether signatures of past pathogen exposure could be identified by cataloging public T cell receptors. Donor age, sex, ethnicity and CMV serostatus were compiled alongside the repertoire data. A later genetic analysis used genome-wide SNP genotypes for about 60% of the 666 donors, treating that subset as a discovery cohort. To predict cytomegalovirus infection status, the study combined high-throughput TCR immunosequencing, statistical association of individual TCRs with disease status, and machine learning. Of the 300 to 500 genotyped donors, more than 75% were placed in the genetic ancestry cluster associated with self-reported Caucasian donors. Because of strong linkage in the cohort, roughly five DR-DQ haplotypes were treated as single units for association and clustering. About 280 gigabases of sequencing data and tens of millions of unique TCR sequences made up an early release that covered approximately 700 HLA-typed donors. Class I and class II HLA loci were covered by the typing at four-digit resolution. In addition to the first cohort of approximately 650 subjects, a separate validation cohort of approximately 130 different subjects was used. On average, roughly 200,000 unique TCR beta nucleotide sequences were sequenced per donor among 350 to 400 genotyped donors of the cohort, with about 17% of those sequences being non-productive. Every repertoire in the discovery cohort had been generated on one and the same sequencing platform. The study profiled the T cell repertoires of fewer than 850 subjects by immunosequencing and related them to cytomegalovirus serostatus. In the later analysis, no new phenotypic data were used to find candidate immune exposures; instead, reliance was placed on TCR beta sequences and their occurrence across donors. Typing coverage varied by locus: roughly 629-640 donors for A, B, C, DRB1 and DQB1; 500 to 550 for DQA1; about 590 for DPA1; 400 to 480 for DPB1.

As regards this clone: Its antigen has not been determined. Base qualities are not recorded, but no much larger clone differs from it by a single base.

Including the terminal cysteine and phenylalanine, the CDR3 comprises 13 residues. The kept DNA is CDR3 alone, 39 bases in frame from the first base. A distance of 7 bases separates the germline ends of V and J, which lose 3 bases and 4 bases respectively. The CDR1 and CDR2 encoded by the germline V gene are SGHNT and YENEEA. What the authors observed across the whole study: Assigning TCR associations to individual alleles was difficult when HLA alleles, especially DR and DQ, strongly co-occurred. In a later genetic analysis, a missense DCLRE1C variant was associated with V-gene and J-gene trimming of TCR beta chains, and the association was replicated in an independent cohort. The only immune exposure information available for the cohort was CMV serostatus. A later analysis found that HLA-associated TCR beta chains were more clonally expanded and had lower generation probabilities than equally common non-associated chains. A later analysis reported that several top co-occurrence clusters appeared linked to parvovirus B19, influenza, CMV and Epstein-Barr virus. Some IMGT-functional V segments, including TRBV6-2 and TRBV6-3, could not be distinguished by the 87-base-pair reads and were therefore excluded. This cohort had only TCR beta chains sequenced, and the lack of alpha or paired-chain data limited which features could be detected. In a later analysis, the rate of TCR association differed among HLA loci, with DRB1 alleles having the most associated TCRs and HLA-C alleles having the fewest. Because HLA typing was unavailable for some donors at each locus, only the typed subset was used in association tests. While some public TCRs were present in many individuals, most TCR sequences turned up only very rarely across donors. The classifier was reported to diagnose cytomegalovirus status with high specificity and sensitivity in both the original cohort and the validation cohort. A group of highly shared sequence variants was considered likely to be a technical artifact of the sequencing pipeline. An earlier analysis of around 500 of the donors showed that most TCR beta V segments appeared in productive rearrangements either about 87% or about 30% of the time, which broadly matched IMGT annotations. A further reported finding was that TCR beta sequences accurately predicted the HLA-A and HLA-B alleles for most subjects in the first cohort. A few of the identified cytomegalovirus-associated TCR beta chains were confirmed in vitro to be specific for cytomegalovirus antigens. In a later analysis, most CMV-associated TCR beta chains were found to appear HLA-restricted, with HLA associations seemingly driven largely by CMV exposure. The authors suggested that the approach could potentially be extended to other disease states and immunological phenotypes. Over 15 rarely observed V segments, including chromosome 9 orphons, were excluded from the earlier analysis of several hundred of the donors because counts were too low. Compared with the roughly 670-donor mean, donors in an Asian-associated ancestry cluster had fewer N-insertions in productive TCRs, according to a later genetic analysis. Presence/absence analyses assumed roughly uniform sequencing depth across donors, an assumption that may not hold. A total of about 180 TCR beta chains were listed by the study as associated with cytomegalovirus. Linkage disequilibrium might explain the correlated functional status among segregating V segments, but an unknown experimental factor could not be ruled out. A later analysis associated about 17,000 TCR beta sequences with specific HLA alleles at a false discovery rate of 0.05.

Library prep was done by the immunoSEQ multiplex PCR assay. The multiplex PCR relied on a mix of 60 forward primers for TCR Vbeta segments and 13 reverse primers for TCR Jbeta segments. The CDR3 region of rearranged TCR beta genes was amplified from genomic DNA with a multiplex PCR assay. The Illumina HiSeq System was used to sequence the amplified TCR beta libraries as 87-base-pair reads. The source study handled its data this way. Across the 670 or so repertoires, a later analysis counted about 81 million unique TCR beta chains, roughly 11 million of which were shared by at least two donors. To remove PCR and sequencing errors, raw reads were error-corrected and collapsed into unique sequences using a nearest-neighbor algorithm that merged closely related sequences. Alignment of CDR3 sequences to IMGT reference sequences was used to assign V, D and J gene segments. For a sequence to be retained, a match of at least six nucleotides was required to both a V gene segment and a J gene segment. Rearrangements were classified as productive when the CDR3 lacked stop codons and remained in frame with V and J, and all other rearrangements were classified as non-productive. CDR3 was defined according to IMGT convention as the region running from the second conserved V-encoded cysteine to the conserved J-encoded phenylalanine. In an earlier analysis of 500 to 650 of the donors, sequences lacking an unambiguous match to a single V gene segment were excluded. In an earlier analysis of a few hundred of the donors, V segments were called functional above 56.7% productive rearrangements and were called segregating when the between-donor standard deviation exceeded 5%. To diagnose cytomegalovirus status from the catalog of TCR beta chain sequences, a statistical classification framework was built. A later analysis assigned V and J genes by comparing TCR nucleotide sequences with IMGT/GENE-DB human TR gene sequences. In a later analysis, CDR3 sequences and most-parsimonious VDJ recombination scenarios were assigned using the TCRdist pipeline. In a later analysis, each TCR beta chain was defined by its CDR3 amino acid sequence together with its V-gene family, and reads lacking a unique V-gene family were excluded. A later analysis removed 500 to 650 highly shared, low-generation-probability nucleotide sequences to deal with suspected cross-contamination and a sequencing artifact. In a later analysis, a clonal expansion index was calculated for each public chain from normalized within-repertoire ranks of inferred template counts. In a later analysis, generation probabilities were computed with a VDJ recombination model fitted to out-of-frame rearrangements, and the resulting probabilities were checked against IGoR. In a later analysis, TCR-TCR, TCR-HLA and TCR-CMV co-occurrence was scored with hypergeometric tests, and a repertoire-size bias correction was applied to TCR pairs. To estimate false discovery rates, a later analysis permuted the HLA or CMV assignments 20 times. In a later analysis, co-occurring TCRs were grouped using DBSCAN, with TCRdist sequence similarity added in when clustering inside HLA-allele-positive subsets. Repertoires with fewer than 30,000 or more than 120,000 public chains, plus five repertoires with anomalous nucleotide sharing, were excluded from co-occurrence clustering. The table comes from immuneACCESS by way of TCRdb, which keeps in-frame sequences with V and J called. Part of the clones is missing from these tables; in studies checked, under half for an unresolved V gene and the rest for unknown reasons. That table supplies the V and J calls and clone size; D and trimming were determined from the DNA. This sample lists roughly 120,000 clones; under 90% were detected once. The top ten clones comprise 2% to 2.5% of the sample.

The cohort was made up of roughly 670 healthy bone marrow donors. Cohort members were all nominally healthy when sampled, although unrecorded immune exposures were likely present. The donor tested CMV seronegative, placing the donor among the 350 or so seronegative members of the cohort. Every donor gave a peripheral blood sample, and the peripheral blood mononuclear cells from that sample were used for TCR beta sequencing. Genomic DNA was extracted from the blood cell samples with the Qiagen DNeasy Blood Extraction Kit. This TCR came from a woman in her 40s in good health and CMV-seronegative. The source material was PBMCs. The rearrangement combines TRBV11-3 with TRBJ2-1; a confident D gene designation cannot be given. The CDR3 protein is CASSLQVYNEQFF. The DNA is TGTGCCAGCAGCTTGCAGGTTTACAATGAGCAGTTCTTC.